These 8 T cell receptor beta chains were all obtained from the same sample, sequenced in a study of shared clonotypes between healthy human individuals. The data were produced by immunoSEQ multiplex PCR, yet TCRdb's version contains in-frame clones alone and is incomplete. The sample has roughly 2.2 million clones, roughly 92% seen once; the top ten hold more than 0.35%. The sample consisted of naive CD4+ T cells from PBMCs. The sample's subset: CD45RA+ positively selected. The receptor set was obtained from a man between 18 and 29 years old in good health. Some clones in this sample may be carry-over from other donors' samples.

A single count supports this clone. This sequence joins TRBV25-1 and TRBJ1-1; D remains ambiguous. CDR3 length equals 11 residues. The germline CDR1 and CDR2 sequences are MGHDK and SYGVNS. V lost 8 bases and J lost 5, with 9 bases in between. The CDR3 DNA is TGTGCCAGCGAGCTTCGAACTGAAGCTTTCTTT. This sequence encodes CASELRTEAFF.

This clone appeared once. This CDR3 is also generated by other DNA sequences in the sample. CDR3 residues: CASSLTGANTEAFF. The CDR3 DNA reads as TGCGCCAGCAGCTTAACAGGGGCGAACACTGAAGCTTTCTTT. The chain is built from TRBV5-1 and TRBJ1-1; 7 bases align to TRBD1. Trimming at V came to 2 bases and at J to 1 base, leaving 2 bases not matched to a gene. Germline CDR1 reads SGHRS; CDR2 reads YFSETQ. The CDR3 covers 14 residues.

The chain uses TRBV28 and TRBJ2-5; D unclear. The end of the DNA fits TRBJ2-7 better, so the J call may be wrong. There are 11 residues in the CDR3. Per the germline V gene, CDR1 is MDHEN and CDR2 is SYDVKM. CDR3 coding DNA: TGTGCCAGTCTGAGCGCCTACGAGCAGTACTTC. This translates into CASLSAYEQYF.

This sequence joins TRBV6-5 and TRBJ2-7; D perhaps matches TRBD1 (5 bases). The germline V and J ends were trimmed by 6 bases and 7 bases, with 16 bases remaining between them. The CDR3 consists of 13 residues. Germline V CDR1 and CDR2: MNHEY, SVGAGI. The CDR3 region is CASSSVGPREQYF. The CDR3 DNA reads as TGTGCCAGCAGCTCAGTGGGGCCCCGGGAGCAGTACTTC.

The chain links TRBV5-5 to TRBJ1-4, with unresolved D. V was pared by 5 bases and J by 2 bases, with 16 bases between. The germline gives CDR1 SGHKS, CDR2 YYEKEE (reference sequence). The CDR3 contains 16 residues. The CDR3 spells CASRLRGRSTNEKLFF. Here the CDR3 DNA reads TGTGCCAGCAGGCTCAGAGGCCGTAGTACTAATGAAAAACTGTTTTTT.

The chain couples TRBV6-6 to TRBJ2-7; 7 bases align to TRBD2. The CDR3 extends over 14 amino acids. Germline V gives CDR1 MNHNY, CDR2 SVGAGI (reference sequence). Trimming took 5 bases from V and 8 from J; bases not matched to a gene: 12. CDR3: CASSPGLVRYQQYF. The CDR3 bases are TGTGCCAGCAGTCCCGGACTAGTCCGGTATCAGCAGTACTTC.

This rearrangement joins TRBV9 to TRBJ2-1, with D perhaps TRBD2 (6 bases). Trimming stripped 3 bases from V and 8 bases from J, with 21 bases between. Germline assignment: CDR1 SGDLS and CDR2 YYNGEE. The CDR3 has 16 residues. CDR3 in amino acids: CASSAPFNQGLHEQFF. CDR3 bases: TGTGCCAGCAGCGCCCCCTTCAACCAGGGACTCCATGAGCAGTTCTTC.

DNA of the CDR3: TGTGCCAGCGATTACAGGGGTCCAAGTGCGGACTATGGCTACACCTTC. Residues: CASDYRGPSADYGYTF. V and J are TRBV21-1 and TRBJ1-2; the table gives TRBD1 as D, unverified against the DNA. TRBV21-1 is a pseudogene segment. The length of the CDR3 is 16 residues.